These 27 T cell receptor beta chains originate from one sample sequenced in a study of T cells in Graves' hyperthyroidism and ophthalmopathy. The investigators amplified TCR beta CDR3 regions from RNA transcripts. The primer set for the first-round RT-PCR of the TCR CDR3 was HTBI. MiXCR was run by TCRdb on the multiplex PCR reads, yielding one entry per CDR3 protein. This table holds some 270,000 distinct CDR3 sequences, approximately 25% found once. Material: blood. These receptors came from a woman in her 40s with Graves' ophthalmopathy.

This clonotype was recorded at least ten times. The chain carries TRBV27 and TRBJ1-5; D remains unclear. CDR1 is MNHEY and CDR2 is SMNVEV in the germline V gene (reference sequence). V was shortened by 3 bases and J by 2 bases, with 8 bases between the two germline ends. CDR3 length: 14 residues. The CDR3 DNA sequence: TGTGCCAGCAGTTTTTTAACAGGCAATCAGCCCCAGCATTTT. This encodes CASSFLTGNQPQHF.

This clonotype was counted ten times or more. The genes are TRBV28 and TRBJ1-2, with 9 positions matching TRBD1. CDR3 length equals 16 residues. Per the germline V gene, CDR1 is MDHEN and CDR2 is SYDVKM. V was clipped by 5 bases and J by 4 bases; unmatched bases: 11. CDR3 in amino acids: CASSQAGQGFGYGYTF. In DNA, the CDR3 is TGTGCCAGCAGTCAGGCGGGACAGGGTTTCGGCTATGGCTACACCTTC.

The chain has TRBV24-1 and TRBJ2-7, with 7 bases matching TRBD1. This CDR3 is built from 10 residues. CDR1 and CDR2 from the germline V gene are KGHDR and SFDVKD. The V gene end was trimmed by 11 bases and the J gene end by 5 bases; junction bases not matched to a gene: 2. The CDR3 nucleotides are TGTGCCATCGACAGGGACGAGCAGTACTTC. Its protein product is CAIDRDEQYF.

There are many counts of this clonotype. V and J are TRBV29-1 and TRBJ1-5; D might be TRBD1 (5 bases). V lost 4 bases and J lost 0, with 10 bases in between. In germline, CDR1 is SQVTM, CDR2 ANQGSEA. The CDR3 length is 14 residues. The CDR3 coding sequence is TGCAGCGTTGGGGAGGGGTATAGCAATCAGCCCCAGCATTTT. It yields the protein CSVGEGYSNQPQHF.

The table lists this clonotype with many counts. This sequence joins TRBV15 and TRBJ2-7, with D possibly TRBD1 on 6 matching bases. CDR1 is LNHNV and CDR2 is YYDKDF in the germline V gene (reference sequence). The CDR3 has 13 residues. Trimming removed 5 bases from V and 3 bases from J, with 11 bases in between. The CDR3 bases are TGTGCCACCAGCGAGGACAGTGACTACGAGCAGTACTTC. It yields the protein CATSEDSDYEQYF.

This clonotype was counted between two and nine times. This chain links TRBV28 with TRBJ1-2; 8 bases match TRBD1. The CDR3 runs 13 residues. After removal of 7 bases from V and 6 bases from J, the junction contained 7 bases not matched to a gene. Germline CDR1 MDHEN, CDR2 SYDVKM. This CDR3 reads CASTIGQGDGYTF. The DNA for the CDR3 is TGTGCCAGCACCATAGGACAGGGCGATGGCTACACCTTC.

The table lists this clonotype with many counts. The chain couples TRBV20-1 to TRBJ2-7, with D perhaps matching TRBD2 (5 bases). V was pared by 7 bases and J by 3 bases, with 22 bases between. The CDR3 consists of 15 residues. In germline, CDR1 is DFQATT, CDR2 SNEGSKA (reference sequence). Here the CDR3 reads CSVESSQVGDYEQYF. The CDR3 coding sequence is TGCAGTGTCGAGTCGAGTCAGGTCGGGGACTACGAGCAGTACTTC.

This clonotype has more than one count but fewer than ten. A much larger clonotype is one base distant, so this may be a read error. The chain has TRBV28 and TRBJ1-3, with D uncertain. CDR3 length equals 16 residues. The V gene's germline CDR1 is MDHEN and CDR2 SYDVKM. The CDR3 DNA follows: TGTGCCGGCAGTTTAAGGATCGGGTCCTCTGGAAACACCATATATTTT. Encoded protein: CAGSLRIGSSGNTIYF.

This clonotype was seen repeatedly, ten times or more. The chain has TRBV9 and TRBJ2-7; 10 bases match TRBD1. The CDR3 has 16 amino acids. Germline values: CDR1 SGDLS, CDR2 YYNGEE. J was trimmed by 4 bases and V by 0 bases; bases with no gene match: 7. CDR3 sequence: CASSVGVGTGAYEQYF. CDR3 DNA: TGTGCCAGCAGCGTAGGGGTAGGGACAGGGGCATACGAGCAGTACTTC.

This clonotype has at least ten counts. The chain has TRBV20-1 and TRBJ2-7; TRBD2 might be the D (6 bases). This CDR3 has 12 amino acids. The V gene's germline CDR1 is DFQATT and CDR2 SNEGSKA (reference sequence). Trimming took 7 bases from V and 3 from J, leaving 13 bases between them. The CDR3 bases are TGCAGTGTAGCCGGAGGGGTCTACGAGCAGTACTTC. This sequence encodes CSVAGGVYEQYF.

This clonotype was found many times. This rearrangement joins TRBV27 to TRBJ1-5; D perhaps matches TRBD1 (5 bases). Per the germline V gene, CDR1 is MNHEY and CDR2 is SMNVEV (reference sequence). The CDR3 runs to 17 residues. Trimming cost V 3 bases and J 4 bases, with 19 bases left between them. The CDR3 nucleotides are TGTGCCAGCAGTTTGTCCCAGGGCGTAGGGGATAATCAGCCCCAGCATTTT. Residues: CASSLSQGVGDNQPQHF.

There are many counts of this clonotype. The chain uses TRBV28 and TRBJ2-2; D call uncertain. CDR1 MDHEN and CDR2 SYDVKM come from the germline V gene. V was pared by 6 bases and J by 1 base, with 9 bases between. The CDR3 loop spans 14 amino acids. The CDR3: CASRVWGNTGELFF. The CDR3 nucleotides read TGTGCCAGCAGGGTGTGGGGGAACACCGGGGAGCTGTTTTTT.

This clonotype was seen many times. The CDR3 coding sequence is TGTGCCAGCAGTTGGGGGCGCGCCGGGGAGCTGTTTTTT. Protein: CASSWGRAGELFF. The chain employs TRBV6-5 and TRBJ2-2, with D tentatively TRBD1 (6 bases). The CDR3 length is 13 residues. Trimming cost V 4 bases and J 6 bases, with 9 bases left between them. The V gene's germline CDR1 is MNHEY and CDR2 SVGAGI.

The sample holds many counts of this clonotype. The J gene is TRBJ1-1, the V gene TRBV28; no clear D. CDR1 is MDHEN and CDR2 is SYDVKM in the germline V gene. The ends were cut back, 4 bases at V and 10 bases at J, with 16 bases in the middle. CDR3 length: 13 residues. DNA of the CDR3: TGTGCCAGCAGTTCAACTTCAAATCTGAGAGCTTTCTTT. Translation: CASSSTSNLRAFF.

This clonotype was seen many times. The J gene is TRBJ2-7, the V gene TRBV19, with 10 nucleotides matching TRBD2. The CDR3 runs 15 residues. Germline lookup yields CDR1 LNHDA and CDR2 SQIVND (reference sequence). V shed 1 base and J 3 bases; nucleotides not matched to a gene: 3. For the CDR3, the DNA is TGTGCCAGTAGTATAGGCGCTAGCGGGAGCTACGAGCAGTACTTC. Protein product: CASSIGASGSYEQYF. Full variable domain (remainder filled in from reference TRBV19 and TRBJ2-7): DGGITQSPKYLFRKEGQNVTLSCEQNLNHDAMYWYRQDPGQGLRLIYYSQIVNDFQKGDIAEGYSVSREKKESFPLTVTSAQKNPTAFYLCASSIGASGSYEQYFGPGTRLTVT.

This clonotype came up many times. V is TRBV28 and J is TRBJ2-2, with D possibly TRBD2 on 5 matching bases. V lost 5 bases and J lost 6, with 16 bases in between. The CDR3 has 15 residues. Looked up from germline, CDR1 is MDHEN and CDR2 is SYDVKM. For the CDR3, the DNA is TGTGCCAGCAGTCCCCCTCCCGGGAATGCCGGGGAGCTGTTTTTT. Encoded protein: CASSPPPGNAGELFF.

This clonotype was observed many times. The rearrangement joins TRBV12-3 or TRBV12-4 to TRBJ1-5; D ambiguous. This CDR3 spans 12 amino acids. Deletions cut 3 bases from V and 6 bases from J, with 6 bases between. The DNA of the CDR3 is TGTGCCAGCAGTTTTGAAAGTCAGCCCCAGCATTTT. It specifies CASSFESQPQHF.

This clonotype was detected many times. The rearrangement uses TRBV2 and TRBJ2-7; TRBD2 matches at 9 bases. Per the germline V gene, CDR1 is SNHLY and CDR2 is FYNNEI. This CDR3 spans 13 amino acids. V dropped 9 bases and J dropped 0; count of bases not matched to a gene: 3. The CDR3 reads CARRGGSSYEQYF. The CDR3 DNA sequence: TGTGCCAGGCGGGGGGGGAGCTCCTACGAGCAGTACTTC.

This clonotype has ten or more counts. V and J are TRBV5-1 and TRBJ2-7; TRBD1 matches at 7 bases. There are 14 residues in the CDR3. CDR1 SGHRS and CDR2 YFSETQ come from the germline V gene. The V and J ends lost 4 bases and 3 bases, in that order; junction bases with no gene match: 7. The DNA of the CDR3 is TGCGCCAGCAGCCCACCGGACAGGTACTACGAGCAGTACTTC. This gives the protein CASSPPDRYYEQYF.

This clonotype was seen repeatedly, ten times or more. This rearrangement joins TRBV6-5 to TRBJ2-7, with a weak D call TRBD1 (6 bases). The ends were cut back, 7 bases at V and 1 base at J, with 11 bases in the middle. CDR1 MNHEY and CDR2 SVGAGI come from the germline V gene. The CDR3 has 13 residues. CDR3 nucleotides: TGTGCCAGCACGGCAGGGACATCCTACGAGCAGTACTTC. Translated, it gives CASTAGTSYEQYF.

The V and J genes are TRBV6-4 and TRBJ2-2; 8 bases are shared with TRBD2. This CDR3 has 15 residues. Trimming at V came to 6 bases and at J to 4 bases, leaving 7 bases not matched to a gene. CDR1 and CDR2 from the germline V gene are MRHNA and SNTAGT. Here the CDR3 DNA reads TGTGCCAGCAGGTCGGGGACTAGGAGCACCGGGGAGCTGTTTTTT. As protein: CASRSGTRSTGELFF.

This clonotype was seen many times. The V call is TRBV3-1, the J call TRBJ2-5; D is unclear. Deletions cut 3 bases from V and 7 bases from J, with 12 bases between. From germline, CDR1 is LGHDT and CDR2 YNNKEL (reference sequence). The CDR3 length is 13 residues. CDR3 protein: CASSQHGEGTQYF. The CDR3, as DNA: TGTGCCAGCAGCCAGCATGGAGAAGGGACCCAGTACTTC.

The table lists this clonotype with many counts. The rearrangement joins TRBV2 to TRBJ2-2; no reliable D call. CDR1 and CDR2 (germline): SNHLY, FYNNEI. This CDR3 is 16 amino acids long. Trimming cost V 4 bases and J 6 bases, with 18 bases left between them. The CDR3 nucleotides are TGTGCCAGCAGTGCCCGTAAGGGCTCCGCCTCCGGGGAGCTGTTTTTT. Translating it yields CASSARKGSASGELFF.

Details on this clonotype: A much larger clonotype is one base distant, so this may be a read error. The CDR3 ends on some other residue instead of the conserved phenylalanine or tryptophan, so this is likely a read error. The V gene is TRBV5-3, the J gene TRBJ1-1, with 8 bases aligning to TRBD1. TRBV5-3 is reported as an ORF; its role is uncertain. This CDR3 is built from 13 residues. The CDR3 protein is CASSLDRDTEAFL. CDR3 bases: TGTGCCAGCAGCTTGGACAGGGACACTGAAGCTTTCCTT.

Ten or more counts support this clonotype. CDR3 DNA sequence: TGTGCCAGCAGCCAAATCGGGGACTATGGCTACACCTTC. Translation: CASSQIGDYGYTF. The genes are TRBV14 and TRBJ1-2; D not certain. V lost 2 bases, J lost 3 bases, and 7 bases lay in between. CDR3 length: 13 amino acids. Germline CDR1 is SGHDN and CDR2 is FVKESK. Full variable domain (remainder filled in from reference TRBV14 and TRBJ1-2): EAGVTQFPSHSVIEKGQTVTLRCDPISGHDNLYWYRRVMGKEIKFLLHFVKESKQDESGMPNNRFLAERTGGTYSTLKVQPAELEDSGVYFCASSQIGDYGYTFGSGTRLTVV.

The V and J genes are TRBV9 and TRBJ2-2, with a tentative D call TRBD2 (5 bases). Per germline, CDR1 SGDLS and CDR2 YYNGEE. Trimming removed 0 bases at V and 4 bases at J, with 7 bases between. The CDR3 sequence is 14 residues long. The CDR3 protein is CASSVGLSTGELFF. CDR3 bases: TGTGCCAGCAGCGTAGGACTATCCACCGGGGAGCTGTTTTTT. Full variable domain (rest looked up from reference TRBV9 and TRBJ2-2): DSGVTQTPKHLITATGQRVTLRCSPRSGDLSVYWYQQSLDQGLQFLIQYYNGEERAKGNILERFSAQQFPDLHSELNLSSLELGDSALYFCASSVGLSTGELFFGEGSRLTVL.

The rearrangement uses TRBV12-5 and TRBJ2-7; no firm D call. CDR1 and CDR2 from the germline V gene are LGHNT and FRNRAP. V shed 7 bases and J shed 3 bases, with 10 bases lying between them. The CDR3 extends over 12 amino acids. The CDR3 DNA sequence: TGTGCTAGTGCCCCCGCCATCTACGAGCAGTACTTC. Translating gives CASAPAIYEQYF.